This TCR beta chain was retrieved from a study of cytomegalovirus exposure and HLA in healthy donors. About this clone itself: The antigen remains unidentified.

Study-wide results and limits: Presence/absence analyses supposed approximately even sequencing depth among donors. Later analysis identified a missense DCLRE1C variant that was linked to TCR beta V- and J-gene trimming.

13 Jbeta primers and 60 Vbeta primers were used for the PCR. The data were produced by immunoSEQ multiplex PCR, yet TCRdb's version contains in-frame clones alone and is incomplete. This table holds some 140,000 clones, nearly 80% found once. This clonotype originated in a man younger than 40 in good health and CMV-seronegative. Material for sequencing was PBMCs.

DNA for the CDR3: TGTGCCAGCAGCCCAGGCTGGAGCGGGGAGCCCCAGCATTTT. Translating it yields CASSPGWSGEPQHF. V gene TRBV9 combines with J gene TRBJ1-5; the D is unclear. This CDR3 has 14 amino acids. The ends were cut back, 4 bases at V and 8 bases at J, with 16 bases in the middle. The germline V gene has CDR1 SGDLS and CDR2 YYNGEE. Supplemented by reference TRBV9 and TRBJ1-5, the full variable domain reads DSGVTQTPKHLITATGQRVTLRCSPRSGDLSVYWYQQSLDQGLQFLIQYYNGEERAKGNILERFSAQQFPDLHSELNLSSLELGDSALYFCASSPGWSGEPQHFGDGTRLSIL.